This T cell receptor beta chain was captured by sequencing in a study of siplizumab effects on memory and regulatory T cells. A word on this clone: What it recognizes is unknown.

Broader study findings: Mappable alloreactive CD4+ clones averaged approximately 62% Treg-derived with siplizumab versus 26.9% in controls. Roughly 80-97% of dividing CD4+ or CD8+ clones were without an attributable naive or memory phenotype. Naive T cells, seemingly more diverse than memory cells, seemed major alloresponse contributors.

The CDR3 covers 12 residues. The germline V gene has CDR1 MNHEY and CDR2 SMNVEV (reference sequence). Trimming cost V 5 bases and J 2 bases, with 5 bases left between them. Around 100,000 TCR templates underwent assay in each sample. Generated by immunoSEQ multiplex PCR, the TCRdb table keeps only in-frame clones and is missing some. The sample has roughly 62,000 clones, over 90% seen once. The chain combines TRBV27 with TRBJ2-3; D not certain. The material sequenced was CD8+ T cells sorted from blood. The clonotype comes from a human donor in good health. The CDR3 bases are TGTGCCAGCAGTACTTACACAGATACGCAGTATTTT. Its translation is CASSTYTDTQYF.